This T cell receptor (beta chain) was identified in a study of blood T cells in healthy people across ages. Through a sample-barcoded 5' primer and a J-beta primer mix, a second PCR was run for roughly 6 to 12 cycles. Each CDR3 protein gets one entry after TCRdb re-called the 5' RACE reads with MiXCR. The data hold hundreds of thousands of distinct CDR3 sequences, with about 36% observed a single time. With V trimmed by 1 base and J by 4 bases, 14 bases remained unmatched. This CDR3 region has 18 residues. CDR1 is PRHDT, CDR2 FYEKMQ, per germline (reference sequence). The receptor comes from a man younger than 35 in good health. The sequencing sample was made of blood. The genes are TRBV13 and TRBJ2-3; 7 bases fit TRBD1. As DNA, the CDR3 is TGTGCCAGCAGCTTAGAAACTCCAACCGGGACAGAGCCAGATACGCAGTATTTT. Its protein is CASSLETPTGTEPDTQYF.